This passage covers 5 T cell receptor beta chains from one sample sequenced in a study of T cell responses to AZD1222 COVID-19 vaccine. Using immunoSEQ multiplex PCR, the repertoire was profiled, and TCRdb retains in-frame clones only, with some absent. The sample carries tens of thousands of clones, roughly 87% recorded once. The specimen was peripheral blood, collected on day 0 of AZD1222 vaccination. These TCRs come from an adult in good health.

The chain has TRBV4-1 and TRBJ1-1; a weak D match, TRBD1 (5 bases). In germline, CDR1 is MGHRA, CDR2 YSYEKL. V was trimmed by 1 base and J by 0 bases, leaving 9 bases between them. There are 15 residues in the CDR3. The CDR3 nucleotides are TGCGCCAGCAGCCAAGTGGGACTGGTGAACACTGAAGCTTTCTTT. Residues: CASSQVGLVNTEAFF.

The chain employs TRBV9 and TRBJ1-1; D gene uncertain. V was pared by 3 bases and J by 3 bases, with 12 bases between. This CDR3 spans 14 amino acids. Germline V gives CDR1 SGDLS, CDR2 YYNGEE. CDR3 nucleotides: TGTGCCAGCAGCGAGTCCCCCGGGGACACTGAAGCTTTCTTT. The encoded protein is CASSESPGDTEAFF.

The chain recombines TRBV9 with TRBJ1-6, with D unresolved. The CDR3 length is 14 residues. Germline V gives CDR1 SGDLS, CDR2 YYNGEE. Deletions cut 0 bases from V and 7 bases from J, with 8 bases between. CDR3 in amino acids: CASSVETANSPLHF. As DNA, the CDR3 is TGTGCCAGCAGCGTAGAAACAGCCAATTCACCCCTCCACTTT.

This clone was recorded only once. V gene TRBV6-5 combines with J gene TRBJ2-2; 8 nucleotides agree with TRBD1. Per the germline V gene, CDR1 is MNHEY and CDR2 is SVGAGI. The CDR3 has 15 amino acids. V was pared by 6 bases and J by 7 bases, with 10 bases of the junction left unmatched. The CDR3 loop is CASSSDQGAGGELFF. The CDR3 bases are TGTGCCAGCAGCTCAGATCAGGGGGCGGGCGGGGAGCTGTTTTTT.

The V gene is TRBV7-9, the J gene TRBJ2-1, with TRBD2 identical over 11 bases. Germline CDR1 is SEHNR and CDR2 is FQNEAQ (reference sequence). The CDR3 covers 18 residues. V lost 2 bases, J lost 2 bases, and 8 bases stayed unmatched. The CDR3 protein is CASSLPPRLAGTYNEQFF. CDR3 bases: TGTGCCAGCAGCTTACCCCCCCGACTAGCGGGAACCTACAATGAGCAGTTCTTC.